These 32 T cell receptor beta chains share one sample of origin, sequenced in a study of T cell responses to AZD1222 COVID-19 vaccine. Some clones are missing from TCRdb's copy, which holds only in-frame ones; the method was immunoSEQ multiplex PCR. The data show about 86,000 clones, 85% to 90% seen once. The specimen comprised peripheral blood, sampled on day 0 of MenACWY control vaccination. Every receptor here comes from an adult in good health.

The rearrangement links TRBV5-1 to TRBJ2-1; 8 nucleotides line up with TRBD2. This CDR3 has 16 amino acids. Germline lookup yields CDR1 SGHRS and CDR2 YFSETQ. The V and J ends lost 0 bases and 4 bases, in that order; junction bases with no gene match: 6. The CDR3 DNA sequence: TGCGCCAGCAGCTTGGTGGCGGGGGGAGCTTACAATGAGCAGTTCTTC. Encoded protein: CASSLVAGGAYNEQFF.

This clone has a single count. The genes are TRBV6-1 and TRBJ2-1, with TRBD2 matching 7 bases. The CDR3 contains 14 residues. The V gene end was trimmed by 2 bases and the J gene end by 9 bases; junction bases not matched to a gene: 7. CDR1 and CDR2 from the germline V gene are MNHNS and SASEGT. CDR3 coding DNA: TGTGCCAGCAGTGAAATAGGGGAGCGGGGTGAGCAGTTCTTC. Protein product: CASSEIGERGEQFF.

This sequence joins TRBV4-1 and TRBJ1-6; a weak D match, TRBD1 (6 bases). V lost 4 bases and J lost 9, with 13 bases in between. The CDR3 contains 14 residues. Germline V gives CDR1 MGHRA, CDR2 YSYEKL. CDR3: CASSRRQATSPLHF. The CDR3, as DNA: TGCGCCAGCAGCCGGAGACAGGCTACTTCACCCCTCCACTTT.

This clone was seen just once. V and J are TRBV28 and TRBJ2-7; TRBD2 is a possible D gene (6 bases). The length of the CDR3 is 12 residues. Germline V gene data show CDR1 as MDHEN and CDR2 as SYDVKM. Trimming shortened V by 5 bases and J by 5 bases, and 10 bases separated the two germline ends. The CDR3 DNA reads as TGTGCCAGCAGTGAAGGACTACACGAGCAGTACTTC. Translated: CASSEGLHEQYF.

The genes are TRBV6-5 and TRBJ1-2, with D perhaps TRBD1 (5 bases). CDR1 MNHEY and CDR2 SVGAGI come from the germline V gene. The CDR3 has 12 residues. The V and J ends lost 7 bases and 3 bases respectively, with 9 bases between them. The CDR3 nucleotides read TGTGCCAGCACCTCGGGGGACTATGGCTACACCTTC. Protein sequence: CASTSGDYGYTF.

The rearrangement joins TRBV10-3 to TRBJ2-7, with TRBD1 identical over 9 bases. The germline CDR1 and CDR2 sequences are ENHRY and SYGVKD. Trimming at V came to 3 bases and at J to 5 bases, leaving 5 bases not matched to a gene. The CDR3 is 14 amino acids. The CDR3 nucleotides are TGTGCCATCAGTGATACAGGGGGCCAGGACGAGCAGTACTTC. Amino acids: CAISDTGGQDEQYF.

The chain carries TRBV3-1 (or the pseudogene TRBV3-2) and TRBJ2-5; D may be TRBD2 (5 bases). V shed 0 bases and J shed 14 bases, with 13 bases lying between them. The CDR3 covers 12 residues. The germline V gene has CDR1 LGHDT and CDR2 YNNKEL (reference sequence). The CDR3 DNA reads TGTGCCAGCAGCCAAGACTCGGAGAGGGTTTACTTC. Protein product: CASSQDSERVYF.

There are a few counts of this clone. The rearrangement uses TRBV6-5 and TRBJ1-3; D remains ambiguous. V was clipped by 2 bases and J by 7 bases, with 3 bases between them. This CDR3 is built from 11 residues. Per the germline V gene, CDR1 is MNHEY and CDR2 is SVGAGI. For the CDR3, the DNA is TGTGCCAGCAGTTACAAGAACACCATATATTTT. Translated, it gives CASSYKNTIYF.

V and J are TRBV20-1 and TRBJ1-1, with a possible D match to TRBD1 (5 bases). V was shortened by 3 bases and J by 2 bases, with 10 bases between the two germline ends. Germline V gene lookup returns CDR1 DFQATT and CDR2 SNEGSKA (reference sequence). The CDR3 is 13 residues long. The CDR3 coding sequence is TGCAGTGCTAGTAGGACAAGAAACACTGAAGCTTTCTTT. Amino acids: CSASRTRNTEAFF.

The J gene is TRBJ1-2, the V gene TRBV7-2; 8 nucleotides agree with TRBD1. The CDR3 is 15 amino acids. J gave up 2 bases and V 0 bases, and 2 bases lay outside the gene matches. Germline loops: CDR1 SGHTA, CDR2 FQGNSA. CDR3 sequence (DNA): TGTGCCAGCAGCTTAGCCTGGACAGGGAACTATGGCTACACCTTC. Its translation: CASSLAWTGNYGYTF.

This chain connects TRBV10-2 to TRBJ1-1, with D unclear. The CDR3 loop spans 13 amino acids. Germline V gene data show CDR1 as WSHSY and CDR2 as SAAADI. Trimming pared 2 bases from V and 1 base from J, leaving 5 bases between. The CDR3 is CASSETQNTEAFF. Written as DNA, the CDR3 is TGCGCCAGCAGTGAGACACAGAACACTGAAGCTTTCTTT.

V and J are TRBV29-1 and TRBJ2-7; 7 bases line up with TRBD1. V gave up 4 bases and J gave up 0 bases; unmatched junction bases: 6. The CDR3 is 14 residues long. Germline V gene data show CDR1 as SQVTM and CDR2 as ANQGSEA. DNA of the CDR3: TGCAGCGTTGGTCTGGACAGGAGCTCCTACGAGCAGTACTTC. Translating it yields CSVGLDRSSYEQYF.

V usage is TRBV28 and J usage is TRBJ2-1, with 9 bases that match TRBD1. The trim removed 5 bases at V and 16 bases at J, leaving 12 bases unmatched. The CDR3 is 13 residues long. Germline V CDR1 and CDR2: MDHEN, SYDVKM. The CDR3 loop is CASSLEPGQGIFF. Here the CDR3 DNA reads TGTGCCAGCAGTCTAGAACCGGGACAGGGTATATTCTTC.

The gene calls are TRBV4-3 and TRBJ2-1; no firm D call. Germline assignment: CDR1 LGHNA and CDR2 YSLEER. CDR3 length: 17 residues. V was trimmed by 0 bases and J by 3 bases, leaving 15 bases between them. In DNA form, the CDR3 reads TGCGCCAGCAGCCAAGAGGCTGTAAACAACCTCTACAATGAGCAGTTCTTC. As protein: CASSQEAVNNLYNEQFF.

The V call is TRBV20-1, the J call TRBJ2-5; 12 bases agree with TRBD2. The CDR3 runs 15 residues. The V gene end was trimmed by 3 bases and the J gene end by 5 bases; junction bases not matched to a gene: 7. Germline values: CDR1 DFQATT, CDR2 SNEGSKA (reference sequence). CDR3 nucleotides: TGCAGTGCTAGTGCCCCCGGGACTAGCGGGGAGACCCAGTACTTC. It is translated as CSASAPGTSGETQYF.

The DNA of the CDR3 is TGCGCCAGCAGCTTGGTTACAGGATCGGAAAACACCATATATTTT. It specifies CASSLVTGSENTIYF. V is TRBV5-1 and J is TRBJ1-3; possible D gene TRBD1, 5 bases. Per the germline V gene, CDR1 is SGHRS and CDR2 is YFSETQ. V lost 0 bases to trimming and J lost 6 bases, with 13 bases between them. The CDR3 consists of 15 residues.

V gene TRBV5-8 combines with J gene TRBJ1-1, with 8 nucleotides matching TRBD1. Losses at the gene ends were 3 bases for V and 4 bases for J; bases not matched to a gene: 5. The germline V gene encodes CDR1 SGHTS and CDR2 YDEGEE. This CDR3 spans 14 amino acids. CDR3: CASSSVQGVTEAFF. As DNA, the CDR3 is TGTGCCAGCAGCTCCGTACAGGGGGTCACTGAAGCTTTCTTT.

The rearrangement uses TRBV7-9 and TRBJ1-2, with D hard to call. The CDR3 has 13 residues. CDR1 SEHNR and CDR2 FQNEAQ come from the germline V gene (reference sequence). V was clipped by 8 bases and J by 8 bases, with 18 bases between them. In DNA form, the CDR3 reads TGTGCCAGCCGCGTAGGACTCTCGGGGGGCTACACCTTC. Its translation: CASRVGLSGGYTF.

The chain combines TRBV7-8 with TRBJ2-1; TRBD2 aligns across 12 bases. Germline V CDR1 and CDR2: SGHVS, FQNEAQ. The CDR3 is made up of 15 amino acids. V shed 4 bases and J 5 bases; nucleotides not matched to a gene: 3. The CDR3 sequence: CASSSLAGGNNEQFF. The CDR3 DNA reads TGTGCCAGCAGCTCGCTAGCGGGGGGGAACAATGAGCAGTTCTTC.

With regard to this clone: Other DNA sequences in the same sample also yield this CDR3. The chain couples TRBV5-1 to TRBJ2-2; 8 bases agree with TRBD1. The ends lost 0 bases at V and 3 bases at J; junction bases unmatched: 1. Germline CDR1 is SGHRS and CDR2 is YFSETQ. The CDR3 is 15 residues long. The CDR3 is CASSLDRGDTGELFF. The CDR3 nucleotides are TGCGCCAGCAGCTTGGACAGGGGGGACACCGGGGAGCTGTTTTTT. Full variable domain (outside the CDR3, taken from reference TRBV5-1 and TRBJ2-2): KAGVTQTPRYLIKTRGQQVTLSCSPISGHRSVSWYQQTPGQGLQFLFEYFSETQRNKGNFPGRFSGRQFSNSRSEMNVSTLELGDSALYLCASSLDRGDTGELFFGEGSRLTVL.

The chain couples TRBV2 to TRBJ1-1; D is possibly TRBD1 (5 bases). The V end was cut by 3 bases, the J end by 5 bases, with 13 bases between. The CDR3 is 14 residues long. CDR1 is SNHLY, CDR2 FYNNEI, per germline. CDR3: CASSEVGVRTEAFF. The CDR3 DNA sequence: TGTGCCAGCAGTGAGGTGGGGGTTCGTACTGAAGCTTTCTTT.

This chain uses TRBV4-2 with TRBJ2-7; D is uncertain. This CDR3 comprises 15 residues. Trimming left V 0 bases short and J 5 bases short, with 14 bases between. Germline loops: CDR1 LGHNA, CDR2 YNFKEQ. The CDR3 region has the DNA TGTGCCAGCAGCCAAGATTTCCACGGACGAAACGAGCAGTACTTC. This codes for CASSQDFHGRNEQYF.

This sequence joins TRBV12-3 or TRBV12-4 and TRBJ2-1, with D perhaps TRBD1 (5 bases). Trimming stripped 6 bases from V and 7 bases from J, with 13 bases between. This CDR3 has 13 residues. The chain's CDR3 is CASSSRRANEQFF. For the CDR3, the DNA is TGTGCCAGCAGCTCCCGCAGGGCAAATGAGCAGTTCTTC.

The chain employs TRBV28 and TRBJ2-7; D uncertain. Germline V lookup: CDR1 MDHEN, CDR2 SYDVKM. This CDR3 has 13 amino acids. V lost 3 bases to trimming and J lost 2 bases, with 8 bases between them. The DNA for the CDR3 is TGTGCCAGCAGTTTTAGCAATCCCTACGAGCAGTACTTC. Its translation is CASSFSNPYEQYF.

This clone showed up just once. J is TRBJ2-7 and V is TRBV29-1; 13 nucleotides line up with TRBD2. CDR1 and CDR2 (germline): SQVTM, ANQGSEA. This CDR3 contains 15 residues. The V segment lost 4 bases and the J segment 3 bases; nucleotides outside the gene matches: 6. For the CDR3, the DNA is TGCAGCGTTGTTCGAACTAGCGGGGGGGACTACGAGCAGTACTTC. This codes for CSVVRTSGGDYEQYF.

V is TRBV27 and J is TRBJ2-5; TRBD1 matches at 9 bases. The germline CDR1 and CDR2 sequences are MNHEY and SMNVEV (reference sequence). This CDR3 has 15 amino acids. V lost 3 bases and J lost 2; bases outside the gene matches: 4. This chain's CDR3 is CASSLAGQGQETQYF. The CDR3 nucleotides are TGTGCCAGCAGTTTGGCCGGACAGGGGCAAGAGACCCAGTACTTC.

The rearrangement uses TRBV19 and TRBJ1-4; 10 positions match TRBD1. The germline V gene has CDR1 LNHDA and CDR2 SQIVND (reference sequence). The CDR3 loop spans 16 amino acids. V lost 8 bases, J lost 8 bases, and 14 bases stayed unmatched. The CDR3 loop reads CASRDRGRRDEEKLFF. In DNA form, the CDR3 reads TGTGCCAGTCGGGACAGGGGAAGGCGGGATGAGGAAAAACTGTTTTTT.

The genes are TRBV6-4 and TRBJ2-1, with a weak D call TRBD1 (8 bases). V lost 8 bases, J lost 8 bases, and 22 bases lay in between. This CDR3 contains 15 residues. CDR1 MRHNA and CDR2 SNTAGT come from the germline V gene. The CDR3 DNA is TGTGCCAGCCTGGGGGGGACAGGAGGGTCGGATGAGCAGTTCTTC. Its translation: CASLGGTGGSDEQFF.

V gene TRBV7-2 combines with J gene TRBJ2-5; D gene uncertain. Germline V gives CDR1 SGHTA, CDR2 FQGNSA. This CDR3 is 12 amino acids long. V lost 3 bases and J lost 5, with 7 bases in between. CDR3 nucleotide sequence: TGTGCCAGCAGCTTGGACCGGGAGACCCAGTACTTC. Its translation: CASSLDRETQYF. The full variable domain, its missing parts supplied by reference TRBV7-2 and TRBJ2-5, is GAGVSQSPSNKVTEKGKDVELRCDPISGHTALYWYRQSLGQGLEFLIYFQGNSAPDKSGLPSDRFSAERTGGSVSTLTIQRTQQEDSAVYLCASSLDRETQYFGPGTRLLVL.

This clone was counted only a few times. The chain employs TRBV5-1 and TRBJ1-1; 7 nucleotides agree with TRBD1. The V segment lost 4 bases and the J segment 6 bases; nucleotides outside the gene matches: 12. There are 15 residues in the CDR3. Germline loops: CDR1 SGHRS, CDR2 YFSETQ. The CDR3 region has the DNA TGCGCCAGCAGCATTACACAGGGGATGTCGGCTGAAGCTTTCTTT. The encoded protein is CASSITQGMSAEAFF. The full variable domain, its missing parts supplied by reference TRBV5-1 and TRBJ1-1, is KAGVTQTPRYLIKTRGQQVTLSCSPISGHRSVSWYQQTPGQGLQFLFEYFSETQRNKGNFPGRFSGRQFSNSRSEMNVSTLELGDSALYLCASSITQGMSAEAFFGQGTRLTVV.

The chain couples TRBV6-1 to TRBJ1-2, with D possibly matching TRBD1 (6 bases). CDR3 length: 14 amino acids. Germline V gene data show CDR1 as MNHNS and CDR2 as SASEGT. Between the trimmed V and J ends, which lost 7 bases and 5 bases, there was a span of 17 bases. As DNA, the CDR3 is TGTGCCAGCACCCTGGGGTGGCAGGGGTATGGCTACACCTTC. Its protein is CASTLGWQGYGYTF.

This clone was recorded only once. V is TRBV11-2 and J is TRBJ1-2; 7 positions match TRBD1. Germline CDR1 reads SGHAT; CDR2 reads FQNNGV. This CDR3 region has 14 residues. The J segment lost 6 bases and the V segment lost 5 bases, leaving 9 bases of the junction unmatched. CDR3 nucleotides: TGTGCCAGCAGCCTCCCGCGGGGGACAGATGGCTACACCTTC. Its protein product is CASSLPRGTDGYTF. Full variable domain (remainder filled in from reference TRBV11-2 and TRBJ1-2): EAGVAQSPRYKIIEKRQSVAFWCNPISGHATLYWYQQILGQGPKLLIQFQNNGVVDDSQLPKDRFSAERLKGVDSTLKIQPAKLEDSAVYLCASSLPRGTDGYTFGSGTRLTVV.